Below, 14 T cell receptor beta chains from the same sample are listed, as sequenced in a study of T cell responses to AZD1222 COVID-19 vaccine. TCRdb's table, derived via immunoSEQ multiplex PCR, lists solely in-frame clones and lacks some. The table shows around 120,000 clones, with 85% to 90% occurring only once. The sequencing here drew on peripheral blood, taken 28 days after the second AZD1222 dose. These receptors came from an adult who received the AZD1222 COVID-19 vaccine.

The J gene is TRBJ2-3, the V gene TRBV15; no reliable D call. The CDR3 totals 14 residues. Germline CDR1 reads LNHNV; CDR2 reads YYDKDF (reference sequence). V was trimmed by 1 base and J by 2 bases, leaving 7 bases between them. The CDR3 DNA reads as TGTGCCACCAGCAGAGCGTCTATCACAGATACGCAGTATTTT. Translation: CATSRASITDTQYF.

The chain is built from TRBV10-3 and TRBJ1-2; 9 nucleotides agree with TRBD1. The junction had 15 bases not matched to a gene; V was cut back by 3 bases and J by 10 bases. Germline assignment: CDR1 ENHRY and CDR2 SYGVKD. The CDR3 runs 16 residues. The CDR3 is CAISDLPGTGRHDYTF. The DNA for the CDR3 is TGTGCCATCAGTGACCTCCCCGGGACAGGGCGTCATGACTACACCTTC.

The CDR3 DNA sequence: TGTGCCAGCACGAACAGGGTTGGGACAGATACGCAGTATTTT. Protein product: CASTNRVGTDTQYF. The chain employs TRBV7-2 and TRBJ2-3; tentative D call: TRBD1 (6 bases). The CDR3 length is 14 residues. Germline values: CDR1 SGHTA, CDR2 FQGNSA. V gave up 7 bases and J gave up 3 bases, with 14 bases separating them.

This chain connects TRBV3-1 (or the pseudogene TRBV3-2) to TRBJ1-5; D is unresolved. V was clipped by 2 bases and J by 9 bases, with 14 bases between them. The length of the CDR3 is 14 residues. From germline, CDR1 is LGHDT and CDR2 YNNKEL (reference sequence). CDR3 sequence reads: CASSQNGELGPQHF. DNA for the CDR3: TGTGCCAGCAGCCAAAACGGAGAACTGGGGCCCCAGCATTTT.

The V call is TRBV5-1, the J call TRBJ2-6; TRBD1 aligns across 9 bases. The CDR3 covers 15 residues. Germline lookup yields CDR1 SGHRS and CDR2 YFSETQ. Trimming cost V 3 bases and J 5 bases; bases outside gene matches: 3. CDR3 region: CASSSQGARANVLTF. DNA for the CDR3: TGCGCCAGCAGCTCACAGGGGGCTCGGGCCAACGTCCTGACTTTC.

The count of this clone is one. The J gene is TRBJ2-1, the V gene TRBV30, with TRBD2 matching over 7 bases. The CDR3 loop spans 16 amino acids. Germline V gives CDR1 GTSNPN, CDR2 SVGIG (reference sequence). V shed 1 base, J shed 4 bases, and the junction held 10 bases outside the gene matches. CDR3 nucleotide sequence: TGTGCCTGGAGTGGAGCGGGACCCTCCATATACAATGAGCAGTTCTTC. The encoded protein is CAWSGAGPSIYNEQFF.

The chain joins TRBV18 to TRBJ1-4, with 9 bases lining up with TRBD1. The CDR3 sequence is 17 residues long. Germline values: CDR1 KGHSH, CDR2 LQKENI. J lost 6 bases, V lost 4 bases, and 12 bases had no gene match. The CDR3 region has the DNA TGTGCCAGCTCACTTGGCCCCCCAACAGGGGGCCATGAAAAACTGTTTTTT. Translated, it gives CASSLGPPTGGHEKLFF.

This clone has only one observation. The genes are TRBV9 and TRBJ2-2; 13 bases fit TRBD2. The germline gives CDR1 SGDLS, CDR2 YYNGEE. V gave up 0 bases and J gave up 4 bases; unmatched junction bases: 12. The CDR3 contains 20 residues. In DNA form, the CDR3 reads TGTGCCAGCAGCGTAGATACCTCCCGGACTAGCGGGAGAGTCACCGGGGAGCTGTTTTTT. As protein: CASSVDTSRTSGRVTGELFF. The variable domain in full, with the rest retrieved from reference TRBV9 and TRBJ2-2, is DSGVTQTPKHLITATGQRVTLRCSPRSGDLSVYWYQQSLDQGLQFLIQYYNGEERAKGNILERFSAQQFPDLHSELNLSSLELGDSALYFCASSVDTSRTSGRVTGELFFGEGSRLTVL.

The rearrangement uses TRBV6-5 and TRBJ1-3; D gene uncertain. Trimming cost V 8 bases and J 0 bases, with 8 bases left between them. CDR3 size: 13 residues. CDR1 and CDR2 from the germline V gene are MNHEY and SVGAGI. This CDR3 reads CASAKFSGNTIYF. The CDR3, as DNA: TGTGCCAGCGCGAAGTTCTCTGGAAACACCATATATTTT.

The chain carries TRBV18 and TRBJ1-1; TRBD1 is a possible D gene (5 bases). The CDR3 is 16 amino acids. Trimming stripped 2 bases from V and 1 base from J, with 14 bases between. CDR1 is KGHSH, CDR2 LQKENI, per germline. The CDR3 DNA sequence: TGTGCCAGCTCACCATCCCAGGGCTTTTGGAACACTGAAGCTTTCTTT. Its protein is CASSPSQGFWNTEAFF.

The genes are TRBV18 and TRBJ1-1; no clear D gene. This CDR3 is built from 16 residues. Looked up from germline, CDR1 is KGHSH and CDR2 is LQKENI. V gave up 2 bases and J gave up 4 bases, with 17 bases separating them. The CDR3 sequence: CASSPALGGKGTEAFF. DNA of the CDR3: TGTGCCAGCTCACCAGCCTTGGGAGGGAAGGGCACTGAAGCTTTCTTT.

The chain combines TRBV18 with TRBJ2-7, with TRBD2 matching over 8 bases. Looked up from germline, CDR1 is KGHSH and CDR2 is LQKENI. V was pared by 3 bases and J by 6 bases, with 7 bases of the junction left unmatched. This CDR3 has 14 amino acids. CDR3 sequence reads: CASSPQAGDVEQYF. For the CDR3, the DNA is TGTGCCAGCTCACCTCAAGCGGGAGACGTCGAGCAGTACTTC.

The V and J genes are TRBV5-1 and TRBJ1-1; D remains unclear. Trimming stripped 4 bases from V and 1 base from J, with 11 bases between. CDR1 SGHRS and CDR2 YFSETQ come from the germline V gene. The CDR3 length is 14 residues. CDR3 DNA: TGCGCCAGCAGCACCACCGGGCCGAACACTGAAGCTTTCTTT. Protein product: CASSTTGPNTEAFF.

The V and J genes are TRBV11-2 and TRBJ2-1; 8 bases are shared with TRBD2. There are 16 residues in the CDR3. The germline V gene has CDR1 SGHAT and CDR2 FQNNGV. V gave up 5 bases and J gave up 0 bases; unmatched junction bases: 6. CDR3 in amino acids: CASSRLASRSYNEQFF. CDR3 in DNA: TGTGCCAGCAGCCGACTAGCGAGCCGCTCCTACAATGAGCAGTTCTTC.